This entry lists 20 T cell receptor beta chains sequenced from one sample in a study of blood T cell repertoires in COVID-19 (TCRdb year 2020). Receptor libraries were prepared by the immunoSEQ multiplex PCR assay. Sourced from immuneACCESS, this table was stored by TCRdb with only in-frame sequences that have V and J called. A share of the clones is absent; for the studies checked, an unresolved V gene accounts for under half, and the remainder has no known explanation. The table for this sample lists 200,000 to 300,000 clones; approximately 83% of them were counted only once. The biggest ten clones account for around 5.5% of the sample. Sequences were obtained from peripheral blood. Receptors were obtained from a human donor in a cohort sampled during active COVID-19.

This clone has only a few counts. The chain employs TRBV4-1 and TRBJ2-7; TRBD1 aligns across 10 bases. J was trimmed by 6 bases and V by 3 bases; bases with no gene match: 11. The CDR3 runs 16 residues. Germline V gene sequence: CDR1 MGHRA, CDR2 YSYEKL. In nucleotides, the CDR3 is TGCGCCAGCAGCCAGGGACAGGGGACGACCTCACTCGAGCAGTACTTC. This encodes CASSQGQGTTSLEQYF.

V gene TRBV6-5 combines with J gene TRBJ1-2; D may be TRBD1 (6 bases). The germline gives CDR1 MNHEY, CDR2 SVGAGI. The CDR3 is 13 amino acids. V gave up 6 bases and J gave up 7 bases, with 15 bases separating them. In DNA form, the CDR3 reads TGTGCCAGCAGAATTACAGGGAATGGTGGCTACACCTTC. This translates into CASRITGNGGYTF.

The gene calls are TRBV18 and TRBJ1-6, with TRBD1 identical over 7 bases. The CDR3 contains 18 residues. The J segment lost 0 bases and the V segment lost 2 bases, leaving 7 bases of the junction unmatched. CDR1 and CDR2 (germline): KGHSH, LQKENI. CDR3 in amino acids: CASSPYPGGSSYNSPLHF. CDR3 DNA sequence: TGTGCCAGCTCACCATATCCAGGGGGAAGCTCCTATAATTCACCCCTCCACTTT. The full variable domain, rest sourced from reference TRBV18 and TRBJ1-6, is NAGVMQNPRHLVRRRGQEARLRCSPMKGHSHVYWYRQLPEEGLKFMVYLQKENIIDESGMPKERFSAEFPKEGPSILRIQQVVRGDSAAYFCASSPYPGGSSYNSPLHFGNGTRLTVT.

The chain couples TRBV10-1 to TRBJ1-1, with 8 bases identical to TRBD1. Germline-derived CDR1 and CDR2 are WNHNN and SYGVQD (reference sequence). V was pared by 5 bases and J by 4 bases, with 9 bases of the junction left unmatched. This CDR3 contains 15 residues. For the CDR3, the DNA is TGCGCCAGCAGTTATTCAGGGGGCATTGGCACTGAAGCTTTCTTT. This gives the protein CASSYSGGIGTEAFF.

The chain combines TRBV6-6 with TRBJ2-7; 7 bases fit TRBD2. CDR1 is MNHNY and CDR2 is SVGAGI in the germline V gene (reference sequence). The CDR3 sequence is 14 residues long. J lost 4 bases, V lost 5 bases, and 8 bases had no gene match. This chain's CDR3 is CASSTSGGFYEQYF. CDR3 coding DNA: TGTGCCAGCAGTACCTCCGGGGGGTTTTACGAGCAGTACTTC.

The chain employs TRBV7-2 and TRBJ1-5; 9 positions match TRBD1. Germline V gives CDR1 SGHTA, CDR2 FQGNSA. After removal of 4 bases from V and 3 bases from J, the junction contained 4 bases not matched to a gene. The CDR3 runs to 15 residues. CDR3: CASSSQGAINQPQHF. CDR3 DNA: TGTGCCAGCAGCTCACAGGGGGCGATCAATCAGCCCCAGCATTTT.

The chain recombines TRBV19 with TRBJ2-1, with D unclear. Germline V lookup: CDR1 LNHDA, CDR2 SQIVND (reference sequence). V was shortened by 3 bases and J by 9 bases, with 15 bases between the two germline ends. The CDR3 runs to 14 residues. For the CDR3, the DNA is TGTGCCAGTAGTATGCTATCCTCGGGTGGTGAGCAGTTCTTC. It encodes CASSMLSSGGEQFF. Full variable domain (outside the CDR3, taken from reference TRBV19 and TRBJ2-1): DGGITQSPKYLFRKEGQNVTLSCEQNLNHDAMYWYRQDPGQGLRLIYYSQIVNDFQKGDIAEGYSVSREKKESFPLTVTSAQKNPTAFYLCASSMLSSGGEQFFGPGTRLTVL.

The chain employs TRBV3-1 (or the pseudogene TRBV3-2) and TRBJ1-2; D is undetermined. Germline lookup yields CDR1 LGHDT and CDR2 YNNKEL (reference sequence). The CDR3 runs 13 residues. V was clipped by 4 bases and J by 8 bases, with 14 bases between them. CDR3 sequence (DNA): TGTGCCAGCAGCCCCCTCCGGGGTTCCGGCTACACCTTC. Translated, it gives CASSPLRGSGYTF.

V usage is TRBV12-3 or TRBV12-4 and J usage is TRBJ1-1, with D uncertain. The CDR3 has 11 residues. The V end was cut by 4 bases, the J end by 5 bases, with 5 bases between. DNA of the CDR3: TGTGCCAGCAGTTGCGGGACTGAAGCTTTCTTT. Translation gives CASSCGTEAFF.

The chain is built from TRBV5-6 and TRBJ1-4, with 8 positions matching TRBD1. This CDR3 is 15 amino acids long. The germline V gene encodes CDR1 SGHDT and CDR2 YYEEEE. The V gene end was trimmed by 4 bases and the J gene end by 0 bases; junction bases not matched to a gene: 2. CDR3 protein: CASSGQGATNEKLFF. The CDR3 nucleotides are TGTGCCAGCAGCGGACAGGGAGCAACTAATGAAAAACTGTTTTTT. Full variable domain (remainder filled in from reference TRBV5-6 and TRBJ1-4): DAGVTQSPTHLIKTRGQQVTLRCSPKSGHDTVSWYQQALGQGPQFIFQYYEEEERQRGNFPDRFSGHQFPNYSSELNVNALLLGDSALYLCASSGQGATNEKLFFGSGTQLSVL.

This clone showed up just a few times. Mismatch with germline at one junction end may stem from a read error. The gene calls are TRBV7-9 and TRBJ1-3, with 7 bases lining up with TRBD1. Looked up from germline, CDR1 is SEHNR and CDR2 is FQNEAQ (reference sequence). The CDR3 runs 13 residues. The CDR3 loop reads CASSLNNRGAYDF. CDR3 bases: TGTGCCAGCAGCTTAAACAACAGGGGAGCTTATGACTTT. The full variable domain, with the rest looked up from reference TRBV7-9 and TRBJ1-3, is DTGVSQNPRHKITKRGQNVTFRCDPISEHNRLYWYRQTLGQGPEFLTYFQNEAQLEKSRLLSDRFSAERPKGSFSTLEIQRTEQGDSAMYLCASSLNNRGAYDFGEGSWLTVV.

This chain links TRBV7-9 with TRBJ2-7; no clear D gene. Germline-derived CDR1 and CDR2 are SEHNR and FQNEAQ (reference sequence). The CDR3 loop spans 10 amino acids. Trimming took 5 bases from V and 7 from J, leaving 6 bases between them. This chain's CDR3 is CASSPGEQYF. CDR3 bases: TGTGCCAGCAGCCCAGGAGAGCAGTACTTC.

The chain links TRBV5-5 to TRBJ1-2, with 10 bases identical to TRBD1. This CDR3 is 17 amino acids long. Germline-derived CDR1 and CDR2 are SGHKS and YYEKEE (reference sequence). The V gene end was trimmed by 3 bases and the J gene end by 5 bases; junction bases not matched to a gene: 13. The chain's CDR3 is CASSSYVQTGGQYGYTF. For the CDR3, the DNA is TGTGCCAGCAGCTCCTACGTCCAGACAGGGGGCCAGTATGGCTACACCTTC. Full variable domain (missing parts from reference TRBV5-5 and TRBJ1-2): DAGVTQSPTHLIKTRGQQVTLRCSPISGHKSVSWYQQVLGQGPQFIFQYYEKEERGRGNFPDRFSARQFPNYSSELNVNALLLGDSALYLCASSSYVQTGGQYGYTFGSGTRLTVV.

The chain is built from TRBV14 and TRBJ2-3; TRBD2 matches 9 bases. The CDR3 sequence is 15 residues long. The V gene's germline CDR1 is SGHDN and CDR2 FVKESK. Losses at the gene ends were 6 bases for V and 2 bases for J; bases not matched to a gene: 6. Here the CDR3 DNA reads TGTGCCAGCAGACTTAGCGGGAGTCCCACAGATACGCAGTATTTT. Translation: CASRLSGSPTDTQYF.

The chain carries TRBV6-6 and TRBJ1-4; D is unresolved. Germline loops: CDR1 MNHNY, CDR2 SVGAGI (reference sequence). There are 13 residues in the CDR3. Trimming pared 8 bases from V and 3 bases from J, leaving 10 bases between. The CDR3 region has the DNA TGTGCCAGCGGCCCAGGTTCTAATGAAAAACTGTTTTTT. Its translation: CASGPGSNEKLFF.

The chain couples TRBV5-5 to TRBJ1-6; D may be TRBD1 (6 bases). This CDR3 has 17 amino acids. Germline V CDR1 and CDR2: SGHKS, YYEKEE (reference sequence). Trimming cost V 1 base and J 3 bases, with 14 bases left between them. In DNA form, the CDR3 reads TGTGCCAGCAGCTTGTCGGGCGGACAGAGCTATAATTCACCCCTCCACTTT. It specifies CASSLSGGQSYNSPLHF.

The chain carries TRBV28 and TRBJ2-3; 7 bases are shared with TRBD1. V gave up 3 bases and J gave up 1 base; unmatched junction bases: 4. The CDR3 sequence is 15 residues long. The V gene's germline CDR1 is MDHEN and CDR2 SYDVKM. CDR3 nucleotides: TGTGCCAGCAGTTTTAATCAGGGGGGCACAGATACGCAGTATTTT. It translates to CASSFNQGGTDTQYF. The entire variable domain, with the rest obtained from reference TRBV28 and TRBJ2-3, is as follows: DVKVTQSSRYLVKRTGEKVFLECVQDMDHENMFWYRQDPGLGLRLIYFSYDVKMKEKGDIPEGYSVSREKKERFSLILESASTNQTSMYLCASSFNQGGTDTQYFGPGTRLTVL.

The rearrangement links TRBV7-9 to TRBJ1-6; D is unclear. The CDR3 is made up of 13 amino acids. Trimming took off 1 base at V and 15 bases at J, with 13 bases between the two ends. The V gene's germline CDR1 is SEHNR and CDR2 FQNEAQ (reference sequence). CDR3 DNA sequence: TGTGCCAGCAGCTTAGATTCCCTGTCTGTCCTCCACTTT. Amino acid sequence: CASSLDSLSVLHF. Together with reference TRBV7-9 and TRBJ1-6, the CDR3 gives the full variable domain: DTGVSQNPRHKITKRGQNVTFRCDPISEHNRLYWYRQTLGQGPEFLTYFQNEAQLEKSRLLSDRFSAERPKGSFSTLEIQRTEQGDSAMYLCASSLDSLSVLHFGNGTRLTVT.

The genes are TRBV6-2 or TRBV6-3 and TRBJ2-5, with a possible D match to TRBD2 (6 bases). Trimming cost V 5 bases and J 6 bases, with 10 bases left between them. CDR1 MNHEY and CDR2 SVGEGT come from the germline V gene. CDR3 size: 12 residues. The chain's CDR3 is CASSRDFKTQYF. In DNA, the CDR3 is TGTGCCAGCAGTAGGGACTTTAAGACCCAGTACTTC.

The CDR3 region has the DNA TGCGCCAGCAGTGGGACTTCTTTCGGACAGCAGTACTTC. The encoded protein is CASSGTSFGQQYF. The J gene is TRBJ2-7, the V gene TRBV10-1; perhaps TRBD2 as D (5 bases). Trimming took off 4 bases at V and 8 bases at J, with 15 bases between the two ends. The CDR3 has 13 residues. CDR1 WNHNN and CDR2 SYGVQD come from the germline V gene (reference sequence).